The 16 T cell receptor beta chains reported below all come from one sample, sequenced in a study of OX40 agonist ivuxolimab in advanced cancers. Profiled with immunoSEQ multiplex PCR; TCRdb holds only in-frame clones, not every one. The sample lists around 80,000 clones; about 85% were seen once. The sample was CD4+ or CD8+ T cells sorted from blood, taken in a trial of the OX40 agonist ivuxolimab. These receptors all come from an adult with an advanced solid tumor such as melanoma, head and neck, liver or kidney cancer.

This clone was recorded once. The V call is TRBV5-1, the J call TRBJ2-1, with D possibly matching TRBD1 (5 bases). CDR3 length: 15 residues. Between the trimmed V and J ends, which lost 3 bases and 6 bases, there was a span of 16 bases. Germline V lookup: CDR1 SGHRS, CDR2 YFSETQ. CDR3 residues: CASSSLMGRANEQFF. CDR3 nucleotide sequence: TGCGCCAGCAGCTCCCTAATGGGCAGGGCCAATGAGCAGTTCTTC.

The chain uses TRBV5-6 and TRBJ1-3, with D perhaps matching TRBD1 (5 bases). The germline V and J ends were trimmed by 7 bases and 2 bases, with 13 bases remaining between them. The CDR3 spans 14 residues. In germline, CDR1 is SGHDT, CDR2 YYEEEE. CDR3 loop: CASCARDAGNTIYF. In DNA form, the CDR3 reads TGTGCCAGCTGCGCCCGGGACGCTGGAAACACCATATATTTT.

V is TRBV6-6 and J is TRBJ2-7; D remains unclear. Trimming cost V 6 bases and J 2 bases, with 14 bases left between them. The germline V gene encodes CDR1 MNHNY and CDR2 SVGAGI (reference sequence). The CDR3 extends over 14 amino acids. The CDR3 DNA follows: TGTGCCAGCAGGCATCCCAGCCAAGCCTACGAGCAGTACTTC. Its translation is CASRHPSQAYEQYF.

This chain's CDR3 is CASSLSTPSNEQFF. The CDR3 DNA reads as TGTGCCAGCAGCTTATCCACCCCAAGCAATGAGCAGTTCTTC. The J gene is TRBJ2-1, the V gene TRBV11-2, with no clear D. Germline CDR1 SGHAT, CDR2 FQNNGV. V was cut by 2 bases and J by 6 bases, with 11 bases left in between. This CDR3 is 14 amino acids long.

This clone appeared a few times. The V and J genes are TRBV12-5 and TRBJ1-1; D unclear. Germline lookup yields CDR1 LGHNT and CDR2 FRNRAP. The CDR3 consists of 22 residues. V was shortened by 0 bases and J by 3 bases, with 32 bases between the two germline ends. The CDR3 DNA reads as TGTGCTAGTGGTTTGGTCTCAGGTCTTCGTGTGGGCCAGGCTGATGGGCACACTGAAGCTTTCTTT. This translates into CASGLVSGLRVGQADGHTEAFF.

The rearrangement uses TRBV5-6 and TRBJ1-1; TRBD1 matches 7 bases. This CDR3 region has 14 residues. Trimming at V came to 3 bases and at J to 5 bases, leaving 7 bases not matched to a gene. Germline CDR1 reads SGHDT; CDR2 reads YYEEEE. CDR3 residues: CASSWPDRVTEAFF. DNA of the CDR3: TGTGCCAGCAGCTGGCCCGACAGGGTTACTGAAGCTTTCTTT.

The chain combines TRBV9 with TRBJ1-2; possible D gene TRBD1, 5 bases. The length of the CDR3 is 13 residues. The V gene's germline CDR1 is SGDLS and CDR2 YYNGEE. V lost 0 bases, J lost 6 bases, and 9 bases lay in between. This CDR3 reads CASSVARGNGYTF. CDR3 sequence (DNA): TGTGCCAGCAGCGTAGCTAGGGGAAATGGCTACACCTTC.

The rearrangement links TRBV11-2 to TRBJ1-2; a weak D match, TRBD1 (6 bases). V dropped 5 bases and J dropped 2 bases, with 9 bases sitting between them. Germline assignment: CDR1 SGHAT and CDR2 FQNNGV. The CDR3 covers 13 residues. CDR3 loop: CASSVGQNYGYTF. The CDR3 DNA reads as TGTGCCAGCAGCGTAGGACAGAACTATGGCTACACCTTC.

The gene calls are TRBV5-4 and TRBJ2-1; D perhaps matches TRBD1 (6 bases). CDR3 size: 14 residues. Trimming cost V 4 bases and J 2 bases, with 10 bases left between them. Germline V lookup: CDR1 SGHNT, CDR2 YYREEE (reference sequence). The CDR3 loop is CASSRQGPYNEQFF. CDR3 coding DNA: TGTGCCAGCAGCAGGCAGGGGCCCTACAATGAGCAGTTCTTC.

The chain combines TRBV11-3 with TRBJ2-1; possible D gene TRBD1, 5 bases. The length of the CDR3 is 18 residues. V was pared by 0 bases and J by 6 bases, with 21 bases between. CDR1 and CDR2 (germline): SGHNT, YENEEA. The CDR3 loop reads CASSLDLTEVMRRNEQFF. DNA of the CDR3: TGTGCCAGCAGCTTAGATCTGACAGAAGTTATGCGTCGCAATGAGCAGTTCTTC.

This clone appeared a few times. The chain has TRBV7-9 and TRBJ2-2; 13 nucleotides agree with TRBD2. The J segment lost 4 bases and the V segment lost 5 bases, leaving 4 bases of the junction unmatched. Germline-derived CDR1 and CDR2 are SEHNR and FQNEAQ (reference sequence). This CDR3 comprises 16 residues. CDR3 coding DNA: TGTGCCAGCAGCAGGACTAGCGGGAGAGGCACCGGGGAGCTGTTTTTT. Translated, it gives CASSRTSGRGTGELFF.

The rearrangement links TRBV27 to TRBJ1-5, with a possible D match to TRBD1 (6 bases). CDR3 size: 12 residues. CDR1 is MNHEY and CDR2 is SMNVEV in the germline V gene (reference sequence). V was clipped by 11 bases and J by 4 bases, with 12 bases between them. The CDR3: CASRGGNQPQHF. The CDR3 nucleotides are TGTGCCTCTAGGGGGGGGAATCAGCCCCAGCATTTT.

The chain has TRBV4-3 and TRBJ1-3; D ambiguous. Trimming shortened V by 2 bases and J by 0 bases, and 14 bases separated the two germline ends. The CDR3 totals 17 residues. CDR1 is LGHNA, CDR2 YSLEER, per germline. The CDR3, as DNA: TGCGCCAGCAGCCAAACCCTTGGAACCAACTCTGGAAACACCATATATTTT. Its protein product is CASSQTLGTNSGNTIYF.

This clone was seen only a few times. The gene calls are TRBV10-1 and TRBJ2-7, with D tentatively TRBD1 (6 bases). Germline values: CDR1 WNHNN, CDR2 SYGVQD (reference sequence). CDR3 length equals 11 residues. V was clipped by 6 bases and J by 3 bases, with 6 bases between them. The CDR3: CASRTGYEQYF. CDR3 DNA sequence: TGCGCCAGCAGGACAGGCTACGAGCAGTACTTC.

The chain joins TRBV2 to TRBJ2-1, with D perhaps being TRBD1 or TRBD2 (5 bases each). The CDR3 is 12 amino acids. Looked up from germline, CDR1 is SNHLY and CDR2 is FYNNEI. The V end was cut by 6 bases, the J end by 7 bases, with 10 bases between. CDR3 bases: TGTGCCAGCAGCGAATGGGGGAATGAGCAGTTCTTC. Its translation: CASSEWGNEQFF.

In DNA, the CDR3 is TGTGCCAGTAGTAGCTTTGGTCCAGGGCGTGGGGCTGAAGCTTTCTTT. It encodes CASSSFGPGRGAEAFF. The chain uses TRBV19 and TRBJ1-1; possible D gene TRBD1, 5 bases. Germline V CDR1 and CDR2: LNHDA, SQIVND (reference sequence). The CDR3 has 16 amino acids. Trimming stripped 4 bases from V and 6 bases from J, with 21 bases between.